The clone carrying this T cell receptor beta chain showed up just once. This CDR3 spans 14 amino acids. Germline loops: CDR1 ENHRY, CDR2 SYGVKD. V shed 8 bases and J shed 0 bases, with 12 bases lying between them. The sample is drawn from a study of blood T cell repertoires in COVID-19. Study-wide background: Specimens from acute and convalescent COVID-19 originated in the United States, Italy and Spain. PBMCs, B-cell-depleted T cells, or T cells were the source of the cDNA or gDNA that made up the material.

Per the study methods: Nucleated cell counts were estimated from reference gene primer amplification. Libraries were prepared by immunoSEQ multiplex PCR; TCRdb keeps only in-frame clonotypes and omits some of them. V, J and clone size are those of that table, while D and trimming were read from the DNA. This table has 62,000 or so clones, around 85% appearing once. V is TRBV10-3 and J is TRBJ2-3; D ambiguous. This TCR was recovered from an older woman with acute or convalescent COVID-19. The sequencing sample was made of peripheral blood. The CDR3 nucleotides are TGTGCCATCGAGGAGAGCCTTAGCACAGATACGCAGTATTTT. Encoded protein: CAIEESLSTDTQYF.